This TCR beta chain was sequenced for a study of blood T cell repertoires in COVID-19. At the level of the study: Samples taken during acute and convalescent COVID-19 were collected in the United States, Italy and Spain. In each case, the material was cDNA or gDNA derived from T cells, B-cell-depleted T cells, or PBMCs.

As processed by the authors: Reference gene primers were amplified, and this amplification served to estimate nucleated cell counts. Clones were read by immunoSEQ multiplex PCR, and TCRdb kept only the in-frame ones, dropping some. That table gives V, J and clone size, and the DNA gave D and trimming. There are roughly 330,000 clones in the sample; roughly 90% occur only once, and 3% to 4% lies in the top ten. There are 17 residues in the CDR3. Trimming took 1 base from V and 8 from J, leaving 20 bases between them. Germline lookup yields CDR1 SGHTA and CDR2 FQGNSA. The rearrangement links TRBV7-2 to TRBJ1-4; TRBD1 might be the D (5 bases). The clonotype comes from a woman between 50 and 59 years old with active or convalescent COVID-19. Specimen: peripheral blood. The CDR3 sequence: CASSLGRGRGSVEKLFF. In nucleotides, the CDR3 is TGTGCCAGCAGCTTAGGCCGTGGAAGGGGATCGGTCGAAAAACTGTTTTTT.